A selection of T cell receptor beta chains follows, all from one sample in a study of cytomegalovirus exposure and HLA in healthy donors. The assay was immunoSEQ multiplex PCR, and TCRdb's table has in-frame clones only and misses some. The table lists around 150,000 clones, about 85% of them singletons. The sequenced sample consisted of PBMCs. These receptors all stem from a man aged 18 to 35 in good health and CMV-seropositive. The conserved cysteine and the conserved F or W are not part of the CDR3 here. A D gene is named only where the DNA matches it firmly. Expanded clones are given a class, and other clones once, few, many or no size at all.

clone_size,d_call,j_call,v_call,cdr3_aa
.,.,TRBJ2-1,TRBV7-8,ASSLEGTFTYNEQF
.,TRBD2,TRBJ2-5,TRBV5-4,ASSGGAGGRQETQY
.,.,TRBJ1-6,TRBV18,ASSQGLGNSPLH
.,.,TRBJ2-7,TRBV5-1,ASSRSGEGVSYEQY
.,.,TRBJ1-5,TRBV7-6,ASSLAPRVNQPQH
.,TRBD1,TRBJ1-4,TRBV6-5,ASRFGTGRYEKLF
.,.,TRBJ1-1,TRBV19,ASSKTQGNTEAF
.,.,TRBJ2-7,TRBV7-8,ASSLARVNEQY
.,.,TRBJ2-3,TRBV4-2,ASSQEGQNTDTQY
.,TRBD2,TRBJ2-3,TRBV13,ASSLVGGGTGDTQY
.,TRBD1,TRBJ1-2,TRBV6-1,ASSEQSGQKARGYT
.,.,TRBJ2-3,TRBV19,ASSPGIWDTQY
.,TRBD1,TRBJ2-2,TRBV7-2,ASSRDRGNRAGELF
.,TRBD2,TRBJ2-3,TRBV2,ASSFSGGPGTDTQY
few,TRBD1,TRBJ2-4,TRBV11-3,ASSLKGDSLAKNSQY
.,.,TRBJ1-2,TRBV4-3,ASSQADTANYGYT
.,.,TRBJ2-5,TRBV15,ATSSATSTRETQY